This T cell receptor beta chain is drawn from a study of coeliac disease. Study-wide results and limits: Control samples showed higher TRB and TRG clonality than intraepithelial and lamina propria samples in active celiac disease.

CDR3 length: 19 amino acids. Germline V gives CDR1 SGHTA, CDR2 FQGNSA. V lost 5 bases to trimming and J lost 5 bases; unmatched junction nucleotides: 16. Clones were read by immunoSEQ multiplex PCR, and TCRdb kept only the in-frame ones, dropping some. The data show about 4,800 clones, 65% to 85% seen once. Details on this clone: The antigen is unknown.

Sequencing was carried out using lamina propria lymphocytes from the gut. The rearrangement links TRBV7-2 to TRBJ2-5; 14 bases match TRBD2. The clonotype was recovered from a woman in her late teens or twenties with active celiac disease. CDR3 region: CASSRSGGGTSGGGETQYF. The DNA of the CDR3 is TGTGCCAGCAGCCGCTCGGGGGGCGGGACTAGCGGGGGCGGGGAGACCCAGTACTTC. Full variable domain (missing parts from reference TRBV7-2 and TRBJ2-5): GAGVSQSPSNKVTEKGKDVELRCDPISGHTALYWYRQSLGQGLEFLIYFQGNSAPDKSGLPSDRFSAERTGGSVSTLTIQRTQQEDSAVYLCASSRSGGGTSGGGETQYFGPGTRLLVL.